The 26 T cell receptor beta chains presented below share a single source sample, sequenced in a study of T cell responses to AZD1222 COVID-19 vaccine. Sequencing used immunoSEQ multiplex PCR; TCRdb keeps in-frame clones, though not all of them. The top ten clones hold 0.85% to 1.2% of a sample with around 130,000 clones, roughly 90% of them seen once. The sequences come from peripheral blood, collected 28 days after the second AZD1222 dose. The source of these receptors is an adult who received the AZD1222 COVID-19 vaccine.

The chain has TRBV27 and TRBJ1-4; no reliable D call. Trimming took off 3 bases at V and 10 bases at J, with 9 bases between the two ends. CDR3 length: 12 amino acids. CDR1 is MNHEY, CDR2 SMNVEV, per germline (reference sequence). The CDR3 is CASSLEGGKLFF. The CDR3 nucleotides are TGTGCCAGCAGTTTGGAGGGCGGAAAACTGTTTTTT.

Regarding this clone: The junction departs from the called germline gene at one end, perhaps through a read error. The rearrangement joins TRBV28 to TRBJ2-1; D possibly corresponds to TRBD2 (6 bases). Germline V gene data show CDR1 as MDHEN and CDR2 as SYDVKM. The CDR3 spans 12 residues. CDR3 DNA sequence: TGTGCCAGCAGTTTTCCGACTAGACTCGAAATCTTC. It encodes CASSFPTRLEIF.

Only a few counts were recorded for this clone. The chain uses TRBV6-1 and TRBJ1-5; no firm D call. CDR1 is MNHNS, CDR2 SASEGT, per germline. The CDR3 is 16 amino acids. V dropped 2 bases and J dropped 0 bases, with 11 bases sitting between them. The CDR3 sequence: CASSEPAGYSNQPQHF. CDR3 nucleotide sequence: TGTGCCAGCAGTGAACCGGCAGGATATAGCAATCAGCCCCAGCATTTT.

This CDR3 reads CASSQQGGSGRGTDTQYF. Here the CDR3 DNA reads TGTGCCAGTAGTCAACAGGGTGGGAGCGGGCGAGGCACAGATACGCAGTATTTT. The chain couples TRBV19 to TRBJ2-3, with D perhaps being TRBD1 or TRBD2 (6 bases each). Germline CDR1 LNHDA, CDR2 SQIVND (reference sequence). The CDR3 runs to 18 residues. Trimming cost V 5 bases and J 1 base, with 22 bases left between them.

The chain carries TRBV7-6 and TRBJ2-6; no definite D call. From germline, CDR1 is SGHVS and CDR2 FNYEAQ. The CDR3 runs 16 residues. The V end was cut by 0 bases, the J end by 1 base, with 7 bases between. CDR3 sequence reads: CASSLALGSGANVLTF. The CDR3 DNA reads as TGTGCCAGCAGCTTAGCGTTAGGGTCTGGGGCCAACGTCCTGACTTTC.

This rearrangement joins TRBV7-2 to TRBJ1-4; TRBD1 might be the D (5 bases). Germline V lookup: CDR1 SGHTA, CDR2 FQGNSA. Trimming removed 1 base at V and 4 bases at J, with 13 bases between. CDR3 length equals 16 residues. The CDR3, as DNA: TGTGCCAGCAGCTTAGGGACACCTCCCGGTAATGAAAAACTGTTTTTT. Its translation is CASSLGTPPGNEKLFF.

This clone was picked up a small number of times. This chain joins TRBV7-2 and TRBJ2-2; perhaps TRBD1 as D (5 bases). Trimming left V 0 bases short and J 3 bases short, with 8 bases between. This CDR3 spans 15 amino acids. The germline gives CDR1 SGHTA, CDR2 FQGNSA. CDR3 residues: CASSLARVDTGELFF. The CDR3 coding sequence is TGTGCCAGCAGCTTAGCCAGGGTTGACACCGGGGAGCTGTTTTTT.

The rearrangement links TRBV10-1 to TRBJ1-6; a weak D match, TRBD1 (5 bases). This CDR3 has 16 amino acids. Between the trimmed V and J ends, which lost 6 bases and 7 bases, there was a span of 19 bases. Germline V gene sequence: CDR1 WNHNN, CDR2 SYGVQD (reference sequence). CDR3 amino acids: CASRDGDENLNSPLHF. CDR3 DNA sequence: TGCGCCAGCAGAGACGGGGACGAGAACTTAAATTCACCCCTCCACTTT.

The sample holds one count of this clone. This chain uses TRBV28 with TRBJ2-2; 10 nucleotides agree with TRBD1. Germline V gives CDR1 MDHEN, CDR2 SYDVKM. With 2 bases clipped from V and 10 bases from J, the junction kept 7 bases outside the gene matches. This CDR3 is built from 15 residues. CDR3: CASSLTGTGDKELFF. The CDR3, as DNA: TGTGCCAGCAGTTTAACCGGGACAGGGGACAAGGAGCTGTTTTTT.

CDR3 region: CASSPGPGQTSSGNTIYF. The CDR3 bases are TGTGCCAGCAGCCCCGGGCCCGGACAGACTTCTTCTGGAAACACCATATATTTT. The chain joins TRBV7-9 to TRBJ1-3; TRBD1 is a possible D gene (6 bases). V gave up 5 bases and J gave up 1 base, with 21 bases separating them. This CDR3 spans 18 amino acids. The germline V gene encodes CDR1 SEHNR and CDR2 FQNEAQ (reference sequence).

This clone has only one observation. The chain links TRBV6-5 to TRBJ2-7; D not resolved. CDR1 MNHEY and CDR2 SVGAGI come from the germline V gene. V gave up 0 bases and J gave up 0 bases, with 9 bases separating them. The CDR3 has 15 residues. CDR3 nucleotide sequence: TGTGCCAGCAGTTACTCGGCGATGAGCTCCTACGAGCAGTACTTC. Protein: CASSYSAMSSYEQYF.

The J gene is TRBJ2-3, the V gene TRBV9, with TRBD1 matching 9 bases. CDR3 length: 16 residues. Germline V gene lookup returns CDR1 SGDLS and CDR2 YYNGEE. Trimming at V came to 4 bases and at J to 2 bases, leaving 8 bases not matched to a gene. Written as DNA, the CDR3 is TGTGCCAGCAGCCCACGGGGACAGGGAATCACAGATACGCAGTATTTT. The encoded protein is CASSPRGQGITDTQYF.

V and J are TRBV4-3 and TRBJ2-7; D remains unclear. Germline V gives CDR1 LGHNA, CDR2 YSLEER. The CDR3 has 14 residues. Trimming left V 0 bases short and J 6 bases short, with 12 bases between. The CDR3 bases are TGCGCCAGCAGCCAAGATAGACGTGGAAGCGAGCAGTACTTC. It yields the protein CASSQDRRGSEQYF.

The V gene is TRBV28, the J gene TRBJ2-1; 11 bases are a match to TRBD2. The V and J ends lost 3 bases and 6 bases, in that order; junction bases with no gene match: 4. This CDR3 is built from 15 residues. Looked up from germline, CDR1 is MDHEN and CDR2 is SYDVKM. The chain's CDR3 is CASSLAGTSGNEQFF. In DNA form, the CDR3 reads TGTGCCAGCAGTTTGGCCGGGACTAGCGGCAATGAGCAGTTCTTC.

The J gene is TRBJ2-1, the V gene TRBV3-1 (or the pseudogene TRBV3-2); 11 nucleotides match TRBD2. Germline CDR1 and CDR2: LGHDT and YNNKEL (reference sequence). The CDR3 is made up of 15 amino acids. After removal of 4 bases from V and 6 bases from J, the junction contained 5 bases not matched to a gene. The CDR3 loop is CASSPLAGGPNEQFF. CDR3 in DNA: TGTGCCAGCAGCCCCCTAGCGGGGGGACCCAATGAGCAGTTCTTC.

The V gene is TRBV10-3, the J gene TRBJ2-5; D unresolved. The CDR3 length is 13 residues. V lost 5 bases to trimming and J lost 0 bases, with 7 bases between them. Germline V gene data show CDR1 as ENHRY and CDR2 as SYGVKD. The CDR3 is CAISPGYQETQYF. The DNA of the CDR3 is TGTGCCATCAGTCCAGGATACCAAGAGACCCAGTACTTC.

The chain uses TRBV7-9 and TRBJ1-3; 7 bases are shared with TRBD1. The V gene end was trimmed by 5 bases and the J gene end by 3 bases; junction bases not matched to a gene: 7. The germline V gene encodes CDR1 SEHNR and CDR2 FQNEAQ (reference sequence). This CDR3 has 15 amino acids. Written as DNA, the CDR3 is TGTGCCAGCAGCCCCTGGACAGGCCTTGGAAACACCATATATTTT. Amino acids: CASSPWTGLGNTIYF.

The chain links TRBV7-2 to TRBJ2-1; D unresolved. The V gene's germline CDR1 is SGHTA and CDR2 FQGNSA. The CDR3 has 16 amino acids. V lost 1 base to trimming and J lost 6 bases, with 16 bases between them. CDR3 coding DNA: TGTGCCAGCAGCTTAGTGGGTGACCCCTCTGGCAATGAGCAGTTCTTC. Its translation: CASSLVGDPSGNEQFF.

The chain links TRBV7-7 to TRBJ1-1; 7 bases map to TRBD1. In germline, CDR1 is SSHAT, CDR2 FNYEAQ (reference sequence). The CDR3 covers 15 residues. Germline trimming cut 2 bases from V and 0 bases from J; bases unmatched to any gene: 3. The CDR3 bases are TGTGCCAGCAGCTTAAGCGACAGGGTGAACACTGAAGCTTTCTTT. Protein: CASSLSDRVNTEAFF.

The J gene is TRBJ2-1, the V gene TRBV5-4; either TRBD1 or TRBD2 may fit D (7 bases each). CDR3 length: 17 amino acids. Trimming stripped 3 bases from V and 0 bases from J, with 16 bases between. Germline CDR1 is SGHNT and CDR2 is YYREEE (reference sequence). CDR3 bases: TGTGCCAGCAGCTCCGGAGGGGGCGGGAGCTCCTACAATGAGCAGTTCTTC. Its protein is CASSSGGGGSSYNEQFF.

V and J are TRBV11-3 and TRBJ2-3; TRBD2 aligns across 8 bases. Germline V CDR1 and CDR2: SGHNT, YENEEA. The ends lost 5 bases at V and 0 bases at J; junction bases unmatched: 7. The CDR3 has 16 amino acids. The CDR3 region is CASSVASGSSTDTQYF. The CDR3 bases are TGTGCCAGCAGCGTCGCTAGCGGGTCTAGCACAGATACGCAGTATTTT.

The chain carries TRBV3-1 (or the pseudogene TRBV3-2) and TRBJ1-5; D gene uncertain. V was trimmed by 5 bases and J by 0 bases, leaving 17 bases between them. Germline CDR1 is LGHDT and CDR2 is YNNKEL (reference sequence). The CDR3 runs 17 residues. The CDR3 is CASSYPLAPSSNQPQHF. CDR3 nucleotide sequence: TGTGCCAGCAGCTATCCTCTGGCGCCATCTAGCAATCAGCCCCAGCATTTT.

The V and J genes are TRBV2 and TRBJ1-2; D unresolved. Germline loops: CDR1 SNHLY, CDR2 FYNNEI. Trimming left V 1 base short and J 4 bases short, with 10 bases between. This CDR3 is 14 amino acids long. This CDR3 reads CASSEGPRFYGYTF. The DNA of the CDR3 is TGTGCCAGCAGTGAAGGGCCAAGGTTCTATGGCTACACCTTC.

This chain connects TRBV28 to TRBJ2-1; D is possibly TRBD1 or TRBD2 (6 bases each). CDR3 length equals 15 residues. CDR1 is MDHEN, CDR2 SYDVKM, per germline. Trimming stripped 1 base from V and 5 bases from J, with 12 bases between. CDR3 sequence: CASSLLGGAHNEQFF. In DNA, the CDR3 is TGTGCCAGCAGTTTATTGGGGGGCGCGCACAATGAGCAGTTCTTC. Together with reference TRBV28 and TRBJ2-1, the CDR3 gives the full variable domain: DVKVTQSSRYLVKRTGEKVFLECVQDMDHENMFWYRQDPGLGLRLIYFSYDVKMKEKGDIPEGYSVSREKKERFSLILESASTNQTSMYLCASSLLGGAHNEQFFGPGTRLTVL.

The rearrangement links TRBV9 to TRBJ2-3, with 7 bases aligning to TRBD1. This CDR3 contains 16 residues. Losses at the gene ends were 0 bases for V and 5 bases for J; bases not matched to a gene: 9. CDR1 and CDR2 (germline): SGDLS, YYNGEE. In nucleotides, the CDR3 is TGTGCCAGCAGCGTAGGGGCAGGGGGTATTTTAGATACGCAGTATTTT. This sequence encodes CASSVGAGGILDTQYF.

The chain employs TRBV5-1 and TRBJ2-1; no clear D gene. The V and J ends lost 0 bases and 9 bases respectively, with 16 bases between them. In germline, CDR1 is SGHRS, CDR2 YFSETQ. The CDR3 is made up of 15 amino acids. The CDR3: CASSLARALHSEQFF. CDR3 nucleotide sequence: TGCGCCAGCAGCTTGGCCAGAGCATTACACAGTGAGCAGTTCTTC.